One sample yielded the 32 T cell receptor beta chains listed below, sequenced in a study of cytomegalovirus exposure and HLA in healthy donors (dated by TCRdb to the late 2010s). Preparation of the library involved the immunoSEQ multiplex PCR assay. The table was pulled from immuneACCESS by TCRdb, which kept in-frame rearrangements only. Such tables lose some clones; where checked, under half of the loss comes from unresolved V genes, and the rest has no known cause. A total of about 360,000 clones appear in this sample, about nine tenths of them only once. The ten largest clones take up around 0.8% of the sample. The sample taken for sequencing was PBMCs. Every receptor here comes from a woman between 18 and 29 years old in good health and CMV-seronegative.

The rearrangement joins TRBV27 to TRBJ2-2; 11 nucleotides match TRBD2. V trimming: 2 bases; J trimming: 2 bases; junction bases outside the gene matches: 4. Germline V CDR1 and CDR2: MNHEY, SMNVEV (reference sequence). This CDR3 contains 17 residues. CDR3 DNA: TGTGCCAGCAGTTTAAGGGGGACTAGCGGAAACACCGGGGAGCTGTTTTTT. It translates to CASSLRGTSGNTGELFF.

V is TRBV27 and J is TRBJ2-7; D may be TRBD1 (6 bases). The CDR3 has 16 residues. Germline V gene data show CDR1 as MNHEY and CDR2 as SMNVEV (reference sequence). V dropped 2 bases and J dropped 3 bases, with 17 bases sitting between them. CDR3 sequence: CASSLTGIGGHYEQYF. In nucleotides, the CDR3 is TGTGCCAGCAGTTTAACGGGAATTGGGGGACACTACGAGCAGTACTTC.

In this sample, this clone turned up a few times. V and J are TRBV9 and TRBJ1-2, with D uncertain. This CDR3 contains 13 residues. Per the germline V gene, CDR1 is SGDLS and CDR2 is YYNGEE. V gave up 0 bases and J gave up 2 bases, with 5 bases separating them. CDR3 sequence: CASSVETNYGYTF. As DNA, the CDR3 is TGTGCCAGCAGCGTAGAGACAAACTATGGCTACACCTTC. Combining the CDR3 with reference TRBV9 and TRBJ1-2 gives the whole variable domain DSGVTQTPKHLITATGQRVTLRCSPRSGDLSVYWYQQSLDQGLQFLIQYYNGEERAKGNILERFSAQQFPDLHSELNLSSLELGDSALYFCASSVETNYGYTFGSGTRLTVV.

The CDR3 DNA follows: TGTGCCAGCAGCTTAGCCGGGCGGACAACTGGAAACACCATATATTTT. Amino acids: CASSLAGRTTGNTIYF. V gene TRBV11-1 combines with J gene TRBJ1-3; possibly TRBD1 for D (5 bases). Germline CDR1 SGHAT, CDR2 FQDESV (reference sequence). The CDR3 spans 16 residues. The ends were cut back, 0 bases at V and 2 bases at J, with 11 bases in the middle.

The chain combines TRBV25-1 with TRBJ2-7, with TRBD2 matching over 9 bases. The CDR3 extends over 16 amino acids. Germline CDR1 is MGHDK and CDR2 is SYGVNS. V shed 5 bases, J shed 4 bases, and the junction held 12 bases outside the gene matches. This CDR3 is CASSLGREGGWYEQYF. Written as DNA, the CDR3 is TGTGCCAGCAGTTTGGGGCGGGAGGGGGGCTGGTACGAGCAGTACTTC.

Of note for this clone: Other DNA sequences in the sample encode the same CDR3. V is TRBV30 and J is TRBJ1-4; D unresolved. V lost 0 bases, J lost 5 bases, and 7 bases lay in between. There are 13 residues in the CDR3. Germline values: CDR1 GTSNPN, CDR2 SVGIG (reference sequence). This CDR3 reads CAWSVRRNEKLFF. The CDR3 DNA follows: TGTGCCTGGAGTGTACGCAGGAATGAAAAACTGTTTTTT.

A few counts support this clone. The chain employs TRBV6-5 and TRBJ1-5, with TRBD1 matching 7 bases. The germline gives CDR1 MNHEY, CDR2 SVGAGI. The CDR3 is 15 residues long. V shed 5 bases and J 3 bases; nucleotides not matched to a gene: 7. As DNA, the CDR3 is TGTGCCAGCAGTCCAAGGACAGGCTCCAATCAGCCCCAGCATTTT. It encodes CASSPRTGSNQPQHF.

The rearrangement joins TRBV29-1 to TRBJ2-7, with D perhaps TRBD1 (5 bases). This CDR3 comprises 15 residues. V was shortened by 6 bases and J by 0 bases, with 18 bases between the two germline ends. Germline values: CDR1 SQVTM, CDR2 ANQGSEA. DNA of the CDR3: TGCAGCGTGGCTCCTACTCAGGGCCCCTCCTACGAGCAGTACTTC. Translating it yields CSVAPTQGPSYEQYF.

The gene calls are TRBV4-1 and TRBJ2-3, with a possible D match to TRBD1 (6 bases). The CDR3 contains 17 residues. Germline CDR1 reads MGHRA; CDR2 reads YSYEKL. V dropped 4 bases and J dropped 4 bases, with 21 bases sitting between them. The CDR3 sequence: CASSPRGQGLGPDTQYF. CDR3 nucleotide sequence: TGCGCCAGCAGCCCCAGGGGCCAGGGGTTGGGGCCAGATACGCAGTATTTT.

The chain employs TRBV28 and TRBJ2-5, with 9 bases matching TRBD2. Trimming cost V 7 bases and J 1 base; bases outside gene matches: 7. Germline V gene lookup returns CDR1 MDHEN and CDR2 SYDVKM. CDR3 size: 15 residues. The CDR3 nucleotides are TGTGCCAGCACCGATAGCGGGGGCCCCCAAGAGACCCAGTACTTC. This translates into CASTDSGGPQETQYF.

V is TRBV28 and J is TRBJ1-4, with 8 nucleotides matching TRBD1. V was pared by 5 bases and J by 5 bases, with 10 bases of the junction left unmatched. This CDR3 is 16 amino acids long. Germline V gene sequence: CDR1 MDHEN, CDR2 SYDVKM. CDR3 sequence (DNA): TGTGCCAGCAGTCCCTACTCGGGACAGGAAAATGAAAAACTGTTTTTT. Amino acid sequence: CASSPYSGQENEKLFF.

V is TRBV30 and J is TRBJ1-4; a possible D gene is TRBD1 (6 bases). V was cut by 6 bases and J by 8 bases, with 22 bases left in between. Germline values: CDR1 GTSNPN, CDR2 SVGIG (reference sequence). CDR3 length equals 15 residues. CDR3 bases: TGTGCCTGTTCCGCCATCAGGGGATCAAGGGAAAAACTGTTTTTT. Protein: CACSAIRGSREKLFF. Full variable domain (remainder filled in from reference TRBV30 and TRBJ1-4): SQTIHQWPATLVQPVGSPLSLECTVEGTSNPNLYWYRQAAGRGLQLLFYSVGIGQISSEVPQNLSASRPQDRQFILSSKKLLLSDSGFYLCACSAIRGSREKLFFGSGTQLSVL.

In DNA, the CDR3 is TGCAGTGCTAGGTTCGGGCAGCCCCAGCATTTT. Its translation: CSARFGQPQHF. This sequence joins TRBV20-1 and TRBJ1-5, with no clear D. Per the germline V gene, CDR1 is DFQATT and CDR2 is SNEGSKA (reference sequence). V was trimmed by 3 bases and J by 7 bases, leaving 7 bases between them. This CDR3 is built from 11 residues.

The chain uses TRBV6-1 and TRBJ1-4, with TRBD1 matching 11 bases. The germline gives CDR1 MNHNS, CDR2 SASEGT. After removal of 2 bases from V and 7 bases from J, the junction contained 15 bases not matched to a gene. This CDR3 region has 19 residues. As DNA, the CDR3 is TGTGCCAGCAGTGAACTTAGGACAGGGGGCGGCGGTATGTCTGAAAAACTGTTTTTT. This gives the protein CASSELRTGGGGMSEKLFF.

The rearrangement links TRBV4-1 to TRBJ2-3; 7 nucleotides match TRBD2. Trimming cost V 5 bases and J 0 bases; bases outside gene matches: 8. Per the germline V gene, CDR1 is MGHRA and CDR2 is YSYEKL. The CDR3 has 16 amino acids. CDR3: CASSDQLARSTDTQYF. Written as DNA, the CDR3 is TGCGCCAGCAGCGATCAACTAGCGAGGAGCACAGATACGCAGTATTTT.

The chain links TRBV28 to TRBJ2-7; the match to TRBD1 covers 8 bases. Germline V gives CDR1 MDHEN, CDR2 SYDVKM. V dropped 4 bases and J dropped 3; count of bases not matched to a gene: 5. The CDR3 has 14 residues. The CDR3 DNA follows: TGTGCCAGCAGTTCGACAGGGGACCTCTACGAGCAGTACTTC. As protein: CASSSTGDLYEQYF.

The gene calls are TRBV27 and TRBJ2-7; 10 bases line up with TRBD1. The V and J ends lost 4 bases and 3 bases, in that order; junction bases with no gene match: 3. The CDR3 consists of 14 residues. From germline, CDR1 is MNHEY and CDR2 SMNVEV (reference sequence). CDR3 sequence reads: CASSWGQGFYEQYF. The CDR3 DNA reads TGTGCCAGCAGTTGGGGACAGGGGTTCTACGAGCAGTACTTC.

The chain has TRBV6-1 and TRBJ2-3; 12 nucleotides align to TRBD1. This CDR3 has 16 amino acids. Germline V gene sequence: CDR1 MNHNS, CDR2 SASEGT. The junction had 6 bases not matched to a gene; V was cut back by 2 bases and J by 6 bases. The CDR3 spells CASSETGTGGFDTQYF. The CDR3 nucleotides read TGTGCCAGCAGTGAAACCGGGACAGGGGGCTTTGATACGCAGTATTTT.

V gene TRBV6-5 combines with J gene TRBJ2-1; TRBD2 aligns across 11 bases. CDR1 and CDR2 from the germline V gene are MNHEY and SVGAGI. The CDR3 is 16 residues long. Germline trimming cut 0 bases from V and 8 bases from J; bases unmatched to any gene: 6. The CDR3 loop reads CASSYSGTSGADEQFF. CDR3 in DNA: TGTGCCAGCAGTTACTCGGGGACTAGCGGCGCCGATGAGCAGTTCTTC.

V is TRBV2 and J is TRBJ2-7; 9 nucleotides align to TRBD1. Looked up from germline, CDR1 is SNHLY and CDR2 is FYNNEI. The CDR3 is made up of 16 amino acids. Unmatched junction bases numbered 14, after V lost 10 bases and J lost 1 base. The CDR3: CATDRLGQGNSYEQYF. The DNA of the CDR3 is TGTGCCACAGATCGACTTGGACAGGGGAATTCCTACGAGCAGTACTTC.

This rearrangement joins TRBV6-1 to TRBJ2-7; D perhaps matches TRBD2 (6 bases). Trimming removed 1 base from V and 9 bases from J, with 13 bases in between. The CDR3 covers 13 residues. Germline CDR1 is MNHNS and CDR2 is SASEGT. The DNA for the CDR3 is TGTGCCAGCAGTGAAGGGGTCTACGGGGGGCAGTACTTC. It yields the protein CASSEGVYGGQYF.

The chain is built from TRBV13 and TRBJ2-7, with a possible D match to TRBD2 (5 bases). The V end was cut by 5 bases, the J end by 0 bases, with 11 bases between. This CDR3 has 14 amino acids. Germline values: CDR1 PRHDT, CDR2 FYEKMQ (reference sequence). CDR3 nucleotide sequence: TGTGCCAGCAGCGCCAGACTAACCTCCTACGAGCAGTACTTC. Encoded protein: CASSARLTSYEQYF.

V gene TRBV5-1 combines with J gene TRBJ1-2; TRBD1 is a possible D gene (5 bases). The CDR3 extends over 14 amino acids. With 0 bases removed from V and 2 bases from J, the gap between germline ends came to 8 bases. Germline V gene sequence: CDR1 SGHRS, CDR2 YFSETQ. The CDR3 protein is CASSLARENYGYTF. CDR3 sequence (DNA): TGCGCCAGCAGCTTGGCCAGGGAAAACTATGGCTACACCTTC.

This sequence joins TRBV29-1 and TRBJ1-1; 9 bases map to TRBD1. After removal of 4 bases from V and 4 bases from J, the junction contained 13 bases not matched to a gene. The germline gives CDR1 SQVTM, CDR2 ANQGSEA. The CDR3 is 16 amino acids. The CDR3 nucleotides are TGCAGCGTTGTGGGGCGAGACAGGGGGTTGGGCACTGAAGCTTTCTTT. This translates into CSVVGRDRGLGTEAFF.

The CDR3: CASSRENQPQHF. The CDR3 nucleotides read TGTGCCAGCAGTCGGGAGAATCAGCCCCAGCATTTT. The chain employs TRBV2 and TRBJ1-5; D remains ambiguous. This CDR3 contains 12 residues. Germline-derived CDR1 and CDR2 are SNHLY and FYNNEI. V lost 5 bases and J lost 4, with 6 bases in between. The entire variable domain, with the rest obtained from reference TRBV2 and TRBJ1-5, is as follows: EPEVTQTPSHQVTQMGQEVILRCVPISNHLYFYWYRQILGQKVEFLVSFYNNEISEKSEIFDDQFSVERPDGSNFTLKIRSTKLEDSAMYFCASSRENQPQHFGDGTRLSIL.

V usage is TRBV28 and J usage is TRBJ2-4, with 11 bases fitting TRBD1. Trimming took 4 bases from V and 7 from J; bases not matched to a gene: 3. The V gene's germline CDR1 is MDHEN and CDR2 SYDVKM. This CDR3 has 14 amino acids. The CDR3 here is CASSWTGGRNIQYF. DNA for the CDR3: TGTGCCAGCAGTTGGACAGGGGGCCGGAACATTCAGTACTTC. Full variable domain (missing parts from reference TRBV28 and TRBJ2-4): DVKVTQSSRYLVKRTGEKVFLECVQDMDHENMFWYRQDPGLGLRLIYFSYDVKMKEKGDIPEGYSVSREKKERFSLILESASTNQTSMYLCASSWTGGRNIQYFGAGTRLSVL.

The rearrangement uses TRBV27 and TRBJ2-7; 10 bases are a match to TRBD2. Germline-derived CDR1 and CDR2 are MNHEY and SMNVEV (reference sequence). The V gene end was trimmed by 5 bases and the J gene end by 4 bases; junction bases not matched to a gene: 5. This CDR3 is 14 amino acids long. CDR3 region: CASSQLAGLYEQYF. The CDR3 DNA reads TGTGCCAGCAGTCAACTAGCGGGGCTTTACGAGCAGTACTTC.

This clone appeared a single time. The chain employs TRBV29-1 and TRBJ2-7, with TRBD2 matching over 11 bases. This CDR3 has 13 amino acids. Germline CDR1 is SQVTM and CDR2 is ANQGSEA. After removal of 6 bases from V and 4 bases from J, the junction contained 5 bases not matched to a gene. DNA for the CDR3: TGCAGCGTGGGACTAGCGGACCATTACGAGCAGTACTTC. This sequence encodes CSVGLADHYEQYF.

The chain recombines TRBV29-1 with TRBJ1-2, with 11 bases fitting TRBD1. Germline CDR1 and CDR2: SQVTM and ANQGSEA. The junction had 5 bases not matched to a gene; V was cut back by 7 bases and J by 4 bases. The CDR3 length is 13 residues. The CDR3 spells CSAGTGGTYGYTF. In nucleotides, the CDR3 is TGCAGCGCCGGGACAGGGGGAACCTATGGCTACACCTTC.

This chain uses TRBV4-1 with TRBJ1-1, with D unresolved. V lost 3 bases to trimming and J lost 1 base, with 6 bases between them. This CDR3 contains 13 residues. CDR1 MGHRA and CDR2 YSYEKL come from the germline V gene. The CDR3 sequence: CASSQVQNTEAFF. CDR3 bases: TGCGCCAGCAGCCAGGTACAGAACACTGAAGCTTTCTTT.

The CDR3 spells CATSRFQDFSGNTIYF. The CDR3, as DNA: TGTGCCACCAGCAGGTTTCAGGACTTCTCTGGAAACACCATATATTTT. The chain joins TRBV15 to TRBJ1-3; D unclear. Per germline, CDR1 LNHNV and CDR2 YYDKDF (reference sequence). The germline V and J ends were trimmed by 3 bases and 0 bases, with 12 bases remaining between them. The CDR3 is 16 residues long.

This clone occurred many times. The chain has TRBV5-5 and TRBJ2-3; no reliable D call. CDR3 length: 13 amino acids. Trimming removed 4 bases at V and 6 bases at J, with 12 bases between. Germline V gene sequence: CDR1 SGHKS, CDR2 YYEKEE (reference sequence). The CDR3 sequence is CASSADLGDTQYF. DNA of the CDR3: TGTGCCAGCAGCGCTGATCTCGGGGATACGCAGTATTTT.